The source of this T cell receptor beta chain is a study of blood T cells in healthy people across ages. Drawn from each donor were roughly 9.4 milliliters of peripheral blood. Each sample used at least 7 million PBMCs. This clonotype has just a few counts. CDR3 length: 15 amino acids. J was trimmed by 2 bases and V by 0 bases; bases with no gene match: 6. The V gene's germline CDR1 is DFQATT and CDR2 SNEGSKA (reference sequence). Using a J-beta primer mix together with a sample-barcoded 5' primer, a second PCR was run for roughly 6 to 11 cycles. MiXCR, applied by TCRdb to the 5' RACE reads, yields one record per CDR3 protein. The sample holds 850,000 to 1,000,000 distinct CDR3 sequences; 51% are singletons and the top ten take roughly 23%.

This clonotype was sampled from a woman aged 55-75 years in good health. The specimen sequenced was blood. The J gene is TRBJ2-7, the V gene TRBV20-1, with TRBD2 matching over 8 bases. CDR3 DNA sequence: TGCAGTGCTAGAGATGCGAGCGGGGGCACCTACGAGCAGTACTTC. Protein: CSARDASGGTYEQYF.